The following is a TCR beta chain sequence with its context. Seattle's enrolled individuals joined amid active infection and were then monitored longitudinally. These data come from a study of blood T cell repertoires in COVID-19. Study details: There were acute and convalescent COVID-19 samples, and they came from the United States, Italy and Spain. From T cells, B-cell-depleted T cells, or PBMCs came the material, which was cDNA or gDNA.

In the original processing: By means of reference gene primer amplification, nucleated cell counts were estimated. The method was immunoSEQ multiplex PCR; TCRdb's version includes in-frame clones alone and lacks a portion of them. For V, J and clone size, that table is used; D and trimming come from the DNA. The data hold roughly 380,000 clones, with approximately 89% observed a single time. The CDR3 loop spans 15 amino acids. Germline-derived CDR1 and CDR2 are PRHDT and FYEKMQ (reference sequence). Trimming took 3 bases from V and 3 from J; bases not matched to a gene: 4. Sample: peripheral blood. The genes are TRBV13 and TRBJ2-7; 11 positions agree with TRBD2. The clonotype was recovered from a woman aged 40 to 49 with COVID-19, enrolled during active disease. CDR3 amino acids: CASSFGTSGFYEQYF. Here the CDR3 DNA reads TGTGCCAGCAGCTTCGGGACTAGCGGATTCTACGAGCAGTACTTC.